Below are 30 T cell receptor beta chains sequenced from a single sample in a study of vaccination and CD4 T cells after COVID-19. These receptors' antigens are unknown. Treatment given: approximately nine-day PBMC culture with coronavirus spike peptide pools or control peptides (ViraFEST assay). Sequenced with the Oncomine TCR Beta short-read assay was DNA taken from cultured CD4+ T cells. Each CDR3 protein gets one entry after TCRdb re-called the PCR reads with MiXCR. Here the sample spans about 11,000 distinct CDR3 sequences, about 30% being singletons. The sample consisted of CD4+ T cells from blood, cultured in vitro, taken after SARS-CoV-2 vaccination. The receptor set was obtained from a human donor who had recovered from COVID-19.

The chain recombines TRBV7-6 with TRBJ2-1; the D gene is possibly TRBD1 (5 bases). Germline V gene sequence: CDR1 SGHVS, CDR2 FNYEAQ. With 0 bases removed from V and 3 bases from J, the gap between germline ends came to 12 bases. This CDR3 is built from 16 residues. The CDR3 loop is CASSLALGALYNEQFF. In DNA, the CDR3 is TGTGCCAGCAGCTTAGCCCTTGGGGCCCTCTACAATGAGCAGTTCTTC.

Here the CDR3 DNA reads TGTGCCAGCAGCTTAGGCAGGCAAGAGACCCAGTACTTC. It specifies CASSLGRQETQYF. The V and J genes are TRBV7-6 and TRBJ2-5; D unresolved. V lost 1 base and J 2 bases, leaving 5 bases between the germline ends. From germline, CDR1 is SGHVS and CDR2 FNYEAQ. This CDR3 has 13 residues.

There are a few counts of this clonotype. This chain links TRBV20-1 with TRBJ2-4; D might be TRBD2 (6 bases). Trimming took off 3 bases at V and 0 bases at J, with 15 bases between the two ends. CDR1 and CDR2 from the germline V gene are DFQATT and SNEGSKA (reference sequence). The CDR3 runs 16 residues. In DNA form, the CDR3 reads TGCAGTGCTAGCGTCGGGACTCTTCTAGCCAAAAACATTCAGTACTTC. Residues: CSASVGTLLAKNIQYF.

This sequence joins TRBV19 and TRBJ2-1, with D perhaps matching TRBD1 (5 bases). This CDR3 is built from 14 residues. CDR1 and CDR2 from the germline V gene are LNHDA and SQIVND (reference sequence). Trimming cost V 4 bases and J 6 bases, with 13 bases left between them. The CDR3 DNA reads as TGTGCCAGTAGTACACCCGACAGAATCAATGAGCAGTTCTTC. It translates to CASSTPDRINEQFF. The variable domain in full, completed from reference TRBV19 and TRBJ2-1, reads DGGITQSPKYLFRKEGQNVTLSCEQNLNHDAMYWYRQDPGQGLRLIYYSQIVNDFQKGDIAEGYSVSREKKESFPLTVTSAQKNPTAFYLCASSTPDRINEQFFGPGTRLTVL.

The V and J genes are TRBV19 and TRBJ2-1; 9 bases fit TRBD1. The CDR3 has 15 amino acids. Losses at the gene ends were 3 bases for V and 5 bases for J; bases not matched to a gene: 5. The germline V gene has CDR1 LNHDA and CDR2 SQIVND (reference sequence). The CDR3 region is CASSMTGQGHNEQFF. DNA of the CDR3: TGTGCCAGTAGTATGACCGGACAGGGGCACAATGAGCAGTTCTTC.

CDR3 loop: CASSRQPETQYF. CDR3 coding DNA: TGCGCCAGCAGCCGACAACCAGAGACCCAGTACTTC. The J gene is TRBJ2-5, the V gene TRBV5-1; D gene ambiguous. V was shortened by 4 bases and J by 4 bases, with 8 bases between the two germline ends. The CDR3 contains 12 residues. The germline gives CDR1 SGHRS, CDR2 YFSETQ.

The chain combines TRBV7-2 with TRBJ1-5; D unclear. CDR3 length: 13 residues. Germline CDR1 reads SGHTA; CDR2 reads FQGNSA. Deletions cut 4 bases from V and 7 bases from J, with 11 bases between. CDR3 DNA: TGTGCCAGCAGCTCCCTCCCCGACCAGCCCCAGCATTTT. It encodes CASSSLPDQPQHF.

CDR3 in DNA: TGCGCCAGCAGCCAGGCCTATAATTCACCCCTCCACTTT. Translation gives CASSQAYNSPLHF. This chain connects TRBV4-3 to TRBJ1-6, with no clear D. There are 13 residues in the CDR3. Germline values: CDR1 LGHNA, CDR2 YSLEER. Trimming left V 3 bases short and J 2 bases short, with 2 bases between.

The rearrangement uses TRBV28 and TRBJ2-5, with D possibly TRBD2 on 5 matching bases. CDR1 is MDHEN, CDR2 SYDVKM, per germline. Trimming took 5 bases from V and 5 from J, leaving 15 bases between them. The CDR3 extends over 14 amino acids. In DNA form, the CDR3 reads TGTGCCAGCAGTCCGCTGGGCCCGGGGGAGACCCAGTACTTC. It yields the protein CASSPLGPGETQYF.

V usage is TRBV19 and J usage is TRBJ2-3; 10 positions agree with TRBD1. Trimming took 7 bases from V and 3 from J; bases not matched to a gene: 4. This CDR3 spans 14 amino acids. Germline V CDR1 and CDR2: LNHDA, SQIVND (reference sequence). CDR3 in DNA: TGTGCCAGTAATAAGGACAGGGGGACAGATACGCAGTATTTT. It encodes CASNKDRGTDTQYF. The variable domain in full, with the rest retrieved from reference TRBV19 and TRBJ2-3, is DGGITQSPKYLFRKEGQNVTLSCEQNLNHDAMYWYRQDPGQGLRLIYYSQIVNDFQKGDIAEGYSVSREKKESFPLTVTSAQKNPTAFYLCASNKDRGTDTQYFGPGTRLTVL.

The chain employs TRBV19 and TRBJ2-1, with 9 bases identical to TRBD2. Trimming at V came to 5 bases and at J to 3 bases, leaving 8 bases not matched to a gene. This CDR3 spans 16 amino acids. Germline CDR1 and CDR2: LNHDA and SQIVND (reference sequence). The CDR3 DNA follows: TGTGCCAGTAGTCATACAGCGGGAGGCGACTACAATGAGCAGTTCTTC. Its protein is CASSHTAGGDYNEQFF. The entire variable domain, with the rest obtained from reference TRBV19 and TRBJ2-1, is as follows: DGGITQSPKYLFRKEGQNVTLSCEQNLNHDAMYWYRQDPGQGLRLIYYSQIVNDFQKGDIAEGYSVSREKKESFPLTVTSAQKNPTAFYLCASSHTAGGDYNEQFFGPGTRLTVL.

This rearrangement joins TRBV19 to TRBJ1-5, with D unclear. V lost 1 base and J 7 bases, leaving 8 bases between the germline ends. The germline CDR1 and CDR2 sequences are LNHDA and SQIVND (reference sequence). The CDR3 totals 13 residues. CDR3 DNA: TGTGCCAGTAGTATAGTAGGTGGGCAGCCCCAGCATTTT. Encoded protein: CASSIVGGQPQHF.

This clonotype has a handful of counts. This chain joins TRBV7-9 and TRBJ1-1; 8 bases line up with TRBD1. J was trimmed by 2 bases and V by 5 bases; bases with no gene match: 4. Per germline, CDR1 SEHNR and CDR2 FQNEAQ (reference sequence). The CDR3 sequence is 14 residues long. The CDR3 loop reads CASSPGQGNTEAFF. The CDR3 DNA is TGTGCCAGCAGCCCCGGACAGGGAAACACTGAAGCTTTCTTT.

The rearrangement links TRBV19 to TRBJ2-7, with D possibly TRBD2 on 5 matching bases. Germline CDR1 is LNHDA and CDR2 is SQIVND (reference sequence). Trimming pared 5 bases from V and 2 bases from J, leaving 13 bases between. CDR3 length: 14 amino acids. CDR3 protein: CASSVFLAAYEQYF. Written as DNA, the CDR3 is TGTGCCAGTAGTGTTTTCCTAGCAGCCTACGAGCAGTACTTC. Full variable domain (remainder filled in from reference TRBV19 and TRBJ2-7): DGGITQSPKYLFRKEGQNVTLSCEQNLNHDAMYWYRQDPGQGLRLIYYSQIVNDFQKGDIAEGYSVSREKKESFPLTVTSAQKNPTAFYLCASSVFLAAYEQYFGPGTRLTVT.

The rearrangement joins TRBV5-1 to TRBJ1-2, with D tentatively TRBD1 (6 bases). Germline assignment: CDR1 SGHRS and CDR2 YFSETQ. Trimming took 1 base from V and 7 from J, leaving 11 bases between them. The CDR3 loop spans 13 amino acids. The CDR3 DNA reads as TGCGCCAGCAGCTTGATACAGGGACCTGGCTACACCTTC. Protein product: CASSLIQGPGYTF.

The chain uses TRBV6-1 and TRBJ2-5; unclear D gene. CDR3 size: 14 residues. Germline-derived CDR1 and CDR2 are MNHNS and SASEGT. Trimming took off 5 bases at V and 7 bases at J, with 17 bases between the two ends. The CDR3 nucleotides read TGTGCCAGCAGTATTGACTGGAAACGAATGACCCAGTACTTC. Its protein is CASSIDWKRMTQYF.

The gene calls are TRBV28 and TRBJ2-6; D perhaps matches TRBD1 (6 bases). V was trimmed by 2 bases and J by 0 bases, leaving 17 bases between them. The CDR3 totals 19 residues. Germline V lookup: CDR1 MDHEN, CDR2 SYDVKM. Written as DNA, the CDR3 is TGTGCCAGCAGTTTAGCTGGGGGCCTGTTCCTCTCTGGGGCCAACGTCCTGACTTTC. The encoded protein is CASSLAGGLFLSGANVLTF.

The CDR3 coding sequence is TGCGCCAGCAGTTGGGGAGCGGGAGGGGGAGATACGCAGTATTTT. Its translation is CASSWGAGGGDTQYF. The chain joins TRBV5-1 to TRBJ2-3; 10 positions match TRBD2. The CDR3 length is 15 residues. The germline CDR1 and CDR2 sequences are SGHRS and YFSETQ. With V trimmed by 5 bases and J by 5 bases, 8 bases remained unmatched.

This chain joins TRBV28 and TRBJ2-1; 8 bases align to TRBD1. J lost 9 bases, V lost 5 bases, and 18 bases had no gene match. Germline CDR1 and CDR2: MDHEN and SYDVKM. The CDR3 is made up of 17 amino acids. CDR3 nucleotide sequence: TGTGCCAGCAGTCTCGGGACAGGAAAAACGGGCCTGGGTGAGCAGTTCTTC. Translation gives CASSLGTGKTGLGEQFF.

The chain combines TRBV6-5 with TRBJ1-2; 7 bases match TRBD1. Germline V gene sequence: CDR1 MNHEY, CDR2 SVGAGI. This CDR3 spans 16 amino acids. The trim removed 4 bases at V and 2 bases at J, leaving 10 bases unmatched. CDR3 amino acids: CASSSVDRRPNYGYTF. CDR3 bases: TGTGCCAGCAGTTCCGTGGACAGGCGCCCCAACTATGGCTACACCTTC.

The V and J genes are TRBV4-1 and TRBJ1-5; 8 bases line up with TRBD1. The CDR3 is made up of 15 amino acids. The J segment lost 4 bases and the V segment lost 3 bases, leaving 5 bases of the junction unmatched. Germline-derived CDR1 and CDR2 are MGHRA and YSYEKL. The chain's CDR3 is CASSHRDRGNQPQHF. The CDR3, as DNA: TGCGCCAGCAGCCATCGAGACAGGGGAAATCAGCCCCAGCATTTT.

This clonotype was detected a few times. J is TRBJ1-5 and V is TRBV6-5; weak D call: TRBD1 (5 bases). CDR1 is MNHEY, CDR2 SVGAGI, per germline. This CDR3 region has 14 residues. V was clipped by 0 bases and J by 6 bases, with 9 bases between them. Here the CDR3 DNA reads TGTGCCAGCAGTTACTCCGGGGGGGTTCAGCCCCAGCATTTT. Translated, it gives CASSYSGGVQPQHF.

The chain carries TRBV2 and TRBJ2-7; 14 positions agree with TRBD2. Unmatched junction bases numbered 5, after V lost 6 bases and J lost 7 bases. The CDR3 contains 14 residues. CDR1 and CDR2 from the germline V gene are SNHLY and FYNNEI. The CDR3 DNA is TGTGCCAGCAGGGGACTAGCGGGAGTAAGGGAGCAGTACTTC. Translated: CASRGLAGVREQYF.

The genes are TRBV28 and TRBJ2-7; TRBD2 aligns across 14 bases. Germline CDR1 MDHEN, CDR2 SYDVKM. The CDR3 is 15 residues long. Trimming took 5 bases from V and 4 from J; bases not matched to a gene: 4. The CDR3 region is CASSPGTSGSYEQYF. The CDR3 region has the DNA TGTGCCAGCAGTCCGGGGACTAGCGGGAGTTACGAGCAGTACTTC.

The chain uses TRBV20-1 and TRBJ2-6; D not resolved. Per germline, CDR1 DFQATT and CDR2 SNEGSKA (reference sequence). The V and J ends lost 5 bases and 2 bases respectively, with 10 bases between them. This CDR3 is 14 amino acids long. The CDR3 loop is CSARRSTGANVLTF. CDR3 in DNA: TGCAGTGCTCGCCGGTCGACTGGGGCCAACGTCCTGACTTTC.

This clonotype appeared a few times. The chain carries TRBV29-1 and TRBJ1-1; 8 bases are a match to TRBD1. The CDR3 covers 13 residues. V dropped 4 bases and J dropped 1; count of bases not matched to a gene: 2. Germline V lookup: CDR1 SQVTM, CDR2 ANQGSEA. The CDR3 here is CSVVQGANTEAFF. Here the CDR3 DNA reads TGCAGCGTTGTGCAGGGGGCGAACACTGAAGCTTTCTTT.

This clonotype was seen more than once but under ten times. This chain uses TRBV6-1 with TRBJ1-5; tentatively, D is TRBD1 (6 bases). The V end was cut by 2 bases, the J end by 7 bases, with 15 bases between. Germline V lookup: CDR1 MNHNS, CDR2 SASEGT. The CDR3 runs to 15 residues. The CDR3 coding sequence is TGTGCCAGCAGTGAAATCTGGGGGCAGGGGCAGCCCCAGCATTTT. Amino acid sequence: CASSEIWGQGQPQHF.

In this sample, this clonotype turned up a few times. This chain connects TRBV20-1 to TRBJ2-3; D may be TRBD2 (5 bases). The germline V and J ends were trimmed by 7 bases and 1 base, with 12 bases remaining between them. The germline V gene has CDR1 DFQATT and CDR2 SNEGSKA (reference sequence). CDR3 size: 13 residues. The CDR3 bases are TGCAGTGGAACTGCGGAGGGCACAGATACGCAGTATTTT. Its protein is CSGTAEGTDTQYF.

Only a few counts were recorded for this clonotype. The genes are TRBV7-2 and TRBJ1-2; D uncertain. The germline gives CDR1 SGHTA, CDR2 FQGNSA. This CDR3 is built from 14 residues. The V end was cut by 5 bases, the J end by 4 bases, with 14 bases between. CDR3 DNA sequence: TGTGCCAGCAGCCCCCGAGGAGGGCTCTATGGCTACACCTTC. Translated, it gives CASSPRGGLYGYTF.

This chain uses TRBV4-3 with TRBJ2-1; 10 nucleotides align to TRBD2. CDR1 is LGHNA and CDR2 is YSLEER in the germline V gene. The CDR3 length is 16 residues. Trimming took 3 bases from V and 6 from J; bases not matched to a gene: 8. The CDR3 here is CASSHTYSGRVNEQFF. The CDR3 DNA reads TGCGCCAGCAGCCACACTTACAGCGGGAGGGTCAATGAGCAGTTCTTC.